The next 3 T cell receptor beta chains were all read from a single sample in a study of blood T cells in healthy people across ages. A sample-barcoded 5' primer and a J-beta primer mix were used in a second PCR of about 7 to 11 cycles. TCRdb redid the calling of the 5' RACE reads with MiXCR, one entry per CDR3 protein. The sample lists some 1,800,000 distinct CDR3 sequences; approximately 40% were seen once. Sequenced: blood. The receptors stem from a human donor in good health.

The CDR3 region has the DNA TGTGCCAGCGACGTGACCGGGACATTTTTCAATGAGCAGTTCTTC. As protein: CASDVTGTFFNEQFF. V usage is TRBV6-2 or TRBV6-3 and J usage is TRBJ2-1; D is perhaps TRBD1 (6 bases). Germline CDR1 is MNHEY and CDR2 is SVGEGT. The CDR3 has 15 amino acids. V was cut by 8 bases and J by 6 bases, with 20 bases left in between.

The chain links TRBV9 to TRBJ1-1, with D possibly matching TRBD1 (5 bases). Germline CDR1 is SGDLS and CDR2 is YYNGEE. This CDR3 spans 13 amino acids. V lost 4 bases and J lost 4, with 11 bases in between. The CDR3 nucleotides are TGTGCCAGCAGCCAAGGGGATTGCACTGAAGCTTTCTTT. Translating it yields CASSQGDCTEAFF.

The chain has TRBV20-1 and TRBJ1-5; D gene ambiguous. Trimming took 5 bases from V and 1 from J, leaving 9 bases between them. The germline V gene encodes CDR1 DFQATT and CDR2 SNEGSKA (reference sequence). The CDR3 has 13 amino acids. The CDR3 reads CSAQEDSNQPQHF. The CDR3 nucleotides are TGCAGTGCTCAGGAGGACAGCAATCAGCCCCAGCATTTT.